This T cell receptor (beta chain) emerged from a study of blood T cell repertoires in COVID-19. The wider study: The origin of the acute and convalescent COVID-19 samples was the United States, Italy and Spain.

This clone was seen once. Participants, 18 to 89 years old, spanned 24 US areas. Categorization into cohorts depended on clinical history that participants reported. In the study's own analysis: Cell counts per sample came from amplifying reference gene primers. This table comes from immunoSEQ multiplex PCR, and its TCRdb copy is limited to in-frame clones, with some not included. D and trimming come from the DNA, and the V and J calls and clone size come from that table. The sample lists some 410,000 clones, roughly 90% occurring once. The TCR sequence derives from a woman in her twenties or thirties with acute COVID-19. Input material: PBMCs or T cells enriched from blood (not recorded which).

CDR3 sequence reads: CASRPATGEQPQHF. As DNA, the CDR3 is TGTGCCAGCAGGCCCGCGACAGGGGAACAGCCCCAGCATTTT. The rearrangement links TRBV27 to TRBJ1-5; TRBD1 agrees at 8 bases. The CDR3 totals 14 residues. The V gene end was trimmed by 6 bases and the J gene end by 7 bases; junction bases not matched to a gene: 8. CDR1 is MNHEY, CDR2 SMNVEV, per germline (reference sequence).